A selection of T cell receptor beta chains follows, all from one sample in a study of blood T cell repertoires in COVID-19. TCRdb's copy holds only in-frame clones and misses some; the assay was immunoSEQ multiplex PCR. The table has approximately 99,000 clones, 86% seen once; the top ten hold 10% to 15%. The material sequenced was peripheral blood. The receptors shown here come from a woman aged 60 to 75 in a cohort sampled during active or convalescent COVID-19. Both conserved end residues are part of each CDR3. Each record gives: J gene, V gene, clone size, D gene, CDR3 DNA, CDR3 protein. D genes are given only for firm matches. Clone size is given for some rows only: seen once, a few or many times, or a class if the clone is expanded.

TRBJ1-1 TRBV5-3 . TRBD1 TGTGCCAGAAGGACAGGGGTCCCCAGAAACACTGAAGCTTTCTTT CARRTGVPRNTEAFF
TRBJ2-2 TRBV4-2 . . TGTGCCAGCAGCCAAGTACCCAGGGGGGACACCGGGGAGCTGTTTTTT CASSQVPRGDTGELFF
TRBJ2-3 TRBV5-1 . TRBD2 TGCGCCAGTCACAACCTTGCGGGGGGGCAGGATACGCAGTATTTT CASHNLAGGQDTQYF
TRBJ2-7 TRBV4-1 . TRBD2 TGCGCCAGCAGCCAAGAAGGGACTAGAGGGTACGAGCAGTACTTC CASSQEGTRGYEQYF
TRBJ2-7 TRBV6-5 . TRBD2 TGTGCCAGCAGAAACCTGGGGGGAGGGGAGTACTTC CASRNLGGGEYF
TRBJ1-5 TRBV18 . TRBD1 TGTGCCAGCTCCCGACAGGGGGCCAATCAGCCCCAGCATTTT CASSRQGANQPQHF
TRBJ2-7 TRBV18 . . TGTGCCAGCTCACCACAGGGCGGGACTCAGGGGGCCTACGAGCAGTACTTC CASSPQGGTQGAYEQYF
TRBJ1-2 TRBV7-8 few TRBD1 TGTGCCAGCAGCGGAAGGACAGGGTATGGCTACACCTTC CASSGRTGYGYTF
TRBJ2-1 TRBV7-3 few . TGTGCCAGCAGCTTGGCGACAGCCGGATATTACAATGAGCAGTTCTTC CASSLATAGYYNEQFF
TRBJ2-2 TRBV7-3 once . TGTGCCAGCAGCTTATCCGGGAACACCGGGGAGCTGTTTTTT CASSLSGNTGELFF
TRBJ1-4 TRBV6-5 few . TGTGCCAGCACGGGGGGGGTTTATGAAAAACTGTTTTTT CASTGGVYEKLFF
TRBJ2-3 TRBV2 . TRBD1 TGTGCCAGCACCCGAACAGGACAGGGTCAGGATACGCAGTATTTT CASTRTGQGQDTQYF
TRBJ1-2 TRBV5-1 few TRBD1 TGCGCCAGCAGCTCTACAGGGGCTGGGGATGGCTACACCTTC CASSSTGAGDGYTF
TRBJ2-3 TRBV11-3 . . TGTGCCAGCAGCCCAGGGGGGCCCACAGATACGCAGTATTTT CASSPGGPTDTQYF
TRBJ1-1 TRBV4-1 once . TGCGCCAGCAGCCAAGCAATGAACACTGAAGCTTTCTTT CASSQAMNTEAFF
TRBJ1-1 TRBV24-1 . TRBD1 TGTGCCACCAGTGACGGGGGACAGGAAAAAGCTTTCTTT CATSDGGQEKAFF
TRBJ1-2 TRBV28 . . TGTGCCGTAGCTTACGGAGTGAGGTTTAGTTATGGCTACACCTTC CAVAYGVRFSYGYTF
TRBJ1-2 TRBV18 . . TGTGCCAGCTCACCAAACAGGGACTATGGCTACACCTTC CASSPNRDYGYTF
TRBJ1-1 TRBV27 few . TGTGCCAGCGTCTTGGCGGGGACCACTGAAGCTTTCTTT CASVLAGTTEAFF
TRBJ2-7 TRBV7-8 . TRBD1 TGTGCCAGCAGCCCATACCGGACAGGGGCGGATGAGCAGTACTTC CASSPYRTGADEQYF
TRBJ1-1 TRBV7-2 . TRBD1 TGTGCCAGCAGCATAACCCGAACAGGGGTTATGACTGAAGCTTTCTTT CASSITRTGVMTEAFF
TRBJ2-5 TRBV2 . . TGTGCCAGCAGTGAAAACAGACAAGAGACCCAGTACTTC CASSENRQETQYF
TRBJ2-7 TRBV7-6 . . TGTGCCAGCAGCTCCCACTACGAGCAGTACTTC CASSSHYEQYF
TRBJ2-4 TRBV20-1 . . TGCAGTGCTAGTGGGGAGTGGGGCATTCAGTACTTC CSASGEWGIQYF
TRBJ1-4 TRBV5-1 . . TGCGCCAGCAGCTTACAGGGCGGTGAAAAACTGTTTTTT CASSLQGGEKLFF
TRBJ1-4 TRBV19 . TRBD1 TGTGCCAGTAGCCGACAGGGTCTTAATGAAAAACTGTTTTTT CASSRQGLNEKLFF
TRBJ1-3 TRBV19 once . TGTGCCAGTAGTATTCCCCCAAGCGGAAACACCATATATTTT CASSIPPSGNTIYF
TRBJ1-1 TRBV7-8 . . TGTGCCAGCAGCCGCGAGTTGACAGGGAACACTGAAGCTTTCTTT CASSRELTGNTEAFF
TRBJ2-3 TRBV24-1 . TRBD2 TGTGCCACGGGCGGGGGATCTAGCACAGATACGCAGTATTTT CATGGGSSTDTQYF
TRBJ1-1 TRBV7-9 . . TGTGCCAGCAGCTTCGACCCGACAGGAAAAGCTTTCTTT CASSFDPTGKAFF
TRBJ2-3 TRBV2 . TRBD2 TGTGCCAGCAGCCCCCTAGCGGCCCGCACAGATACGCAGTATTTT CASSPLAARTDTQYF
TRBJ2-4 TRBV27 . TRBD2 TGTGCCAGCACTAATACTAGCGGGAGGGCCAAGGCCAAAAACATTCAGTACTTC CASTNTSGRAKAKNIQYF
TRBJ2-7 TRBV7-5 . . TGTGCCAGAAGCTCCGCGGGGTTAGCGGCCCGAAACGAGCAGTACTTC CARSSAGLAARNEQYF
TRBJ2-1 TRBV27 . . TGTGCCAGCAGTTTACCAGCACGGAGCTCCTACAATGAGCAGTTCTTC CASSLPARSSYNEQFF
TRBJ2-3 TRBV15 . . TGTGCCACCAGCAGAGATAGGAGCGGGAGCACAGATACGCAGTATTTT CATSRDRSGSTDTQYF
TRBJ2-1 TRBV10-2 . . TGCGCCAGCACCCTCAGAGGGAGGGGGGAGCAGTTCTTC CASTLRGRGEQFF
TRBJ1-6 TRBV27 once . TGTGCCAGCAGTTGGGTCAGGCCCAATTCACCCCTCCACTTT CASSWVRPNSPLHF
TRBJ1-2 TRBV7-9 . . TGTGCCAGCACCGCAGGGAACTATGGCTACACCTTC CASTAGNYGYTF
TRBJ1-1 TRBV2 once TRBD1 TGTGCCAGTGCACAGGGGGTGAACACTGAAGCTTTCTTT CASAQGVNTEAFF
TRBJ2-2 TRBV7-2 . TRBD2 TGTGCCAGCAGCCTACTAGCGGGGATGACCACCGGGGAGCTGTTTTTT CASSLLAGMTTGELFF
TRBJ2-3 TRBV7-8 . . TGTGCCAGCAGCCTCCCTAGTCCGGTCGCTACGCAGTATTTT CASSLPSPVATQYF
TRBJ2-3 TRBV27 . . TGTGCCAGCAGCCTTCTCGGCGGGCGGGTGAGTGCAGATACGCAGTATTTT CASSLLGGRVSADTQYF
TRBJ1-3 TRBV28 . TRBD1 TGTGCCAGCAGTGCGACAGGGGACGGAAACACCATATATTTT CASSATGDGNTIYF
TRBJ2-7 TRBV7-9 few . TGTGCCAGCAGCTTAGCGGCTGGTGTCTACGAGCAGTACTTC CASSLAAGVYEQYF
TRBJ2-7 TRBV18 once . TGTGCCAGCTCACCGGATACAGAAAAGCAGTACTTC CASSPDTEKQYF
TRBJ2-2 TRBV9 . TRBD2 TGTGCCAGCAGATCGGGACTAGCGGATACCGGGGAGCTGTTTTTT CASRSGLADTGELFF
TRBJ1-6 TRBV6-5 . . TGTGCCAGCAGTTACGCTGCAGGGAAAGAATCACCCCTCCACTTT CASSYAAGKESPLHF
TRBJ1-3 TRBV14 . . TGTGCCAGCAGCCAAGATCGCGGTCGCACCTTCTCTGGAAACACCATATATTTT CASSQDRGRTFSGNTIYF
TRBJ2-1 TRBV11-1 few TRBD2 TGTGCCAGCAGCTTAGCTAGCGGGAGATCGGGCGAGCAGTTCTTC CASSLASGRSGEQFF
TRBJ2-3 TRBV5-1 . TRBD2 TGCGCCAGCAGCTTCTCAGCGGGGACCCCCACCGATACGCAGTATTTT CASSFSAGTPTDTQYF
TRBJ1-1 TRBV27 . . TGTGCCAGCAGTTTGGGGGAGGGGAGGAGTCGGGAAGGGAACACTGAAGCTTTCTTT CASSLGEGRSREGNTEAFF
TRBJ2-5 TRBV9 . . TGTGCCAGCTCGTTCGGCAGGGACTGGGGGACCCAGTACTTC CASSFGRDWGTQYF